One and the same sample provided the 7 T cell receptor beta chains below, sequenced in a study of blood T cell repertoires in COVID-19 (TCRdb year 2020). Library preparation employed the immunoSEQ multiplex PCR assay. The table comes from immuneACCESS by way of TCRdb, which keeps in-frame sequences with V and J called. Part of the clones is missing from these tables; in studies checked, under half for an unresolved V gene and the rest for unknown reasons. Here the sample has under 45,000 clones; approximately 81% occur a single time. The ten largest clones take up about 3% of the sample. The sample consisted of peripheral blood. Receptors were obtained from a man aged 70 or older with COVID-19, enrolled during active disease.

Written as DNA, the CDR3 is TGTGCCAGCAGTTTTCTCCAGGGTGATGGGGGCTACACCTTC. Encoded protein: CASSFLQGDGGYTF. The rearrangement uses TRBV28 and TRBJ1-2, with a possible D match to TRBD1 (5 bases). V dropped 3 bases and J dropped 8 bases, with 16 bases sitting between them. Germline loops: CDR1 MDHEN, CDR2 SYDVKM. The CDR3 has 14 residues.

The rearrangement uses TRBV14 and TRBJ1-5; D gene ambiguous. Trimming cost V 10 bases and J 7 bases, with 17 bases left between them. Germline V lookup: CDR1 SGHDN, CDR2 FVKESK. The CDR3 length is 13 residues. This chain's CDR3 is CATKGREGQPQHF. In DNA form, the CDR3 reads TGTGCCACTAAGGGTAGGGAGGGCCAGCCCCAGCATTTT. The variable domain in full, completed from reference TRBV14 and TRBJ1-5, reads EAGVTQFPSHSVIEKGQTVTLRCDPISGHDNLYWYRRVMGKEIKFLLHFVKESKQDESGMPNNRFLAERTGGTYSTLKVQPAELEDSGVYFCATKGREGQPQHFGDGTRLSIL.

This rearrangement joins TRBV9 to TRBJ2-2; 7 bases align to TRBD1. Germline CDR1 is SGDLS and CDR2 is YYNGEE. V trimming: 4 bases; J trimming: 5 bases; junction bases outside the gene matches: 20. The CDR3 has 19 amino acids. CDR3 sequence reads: CASSKRGLVTGHQTGELFF. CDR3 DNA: TGTGCCAGCAGCAAGAGGGGTTTGGTGACAGGGCATCAGACCGGGGAGCTGTTTTTT.

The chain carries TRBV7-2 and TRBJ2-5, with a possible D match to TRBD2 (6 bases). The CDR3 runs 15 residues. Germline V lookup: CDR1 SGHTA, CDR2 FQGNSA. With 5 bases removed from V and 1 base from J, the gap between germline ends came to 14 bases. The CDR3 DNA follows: TGTGCCAGCAGCCTCGGCGGAGGGTTCCAAGAGACCCAGTACTTC. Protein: CASSLGGGFQETQYF.

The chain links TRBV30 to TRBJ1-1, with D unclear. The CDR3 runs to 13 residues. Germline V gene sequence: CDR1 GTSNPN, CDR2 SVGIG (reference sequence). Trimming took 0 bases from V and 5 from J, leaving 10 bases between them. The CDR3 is CAWSVEEWTEAFF. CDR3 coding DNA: TGTGCCTGGAGTGTAGAGGAATGGACTGAAGCTTTCTTT.

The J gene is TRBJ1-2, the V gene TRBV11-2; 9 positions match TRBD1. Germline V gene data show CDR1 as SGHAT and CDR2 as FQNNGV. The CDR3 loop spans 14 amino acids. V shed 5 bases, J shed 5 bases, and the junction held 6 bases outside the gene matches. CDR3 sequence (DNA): TGTGCCAGCAGCAAGGACAGGGGAGGATATGGCTACACCTTC. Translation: CASSKDRGGYGYTF.

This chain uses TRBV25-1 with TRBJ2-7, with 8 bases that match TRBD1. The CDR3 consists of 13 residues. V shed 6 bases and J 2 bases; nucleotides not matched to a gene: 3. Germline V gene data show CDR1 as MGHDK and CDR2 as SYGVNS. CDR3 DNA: TGTGCCAGCAGGAGACAGGGGACCTACGAGCAGTACTTC. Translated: CASRRQGTYEQYF.